The 2 T cell receptor beta chains presented below share a single source sample, sequenced in a study of shared clonotypes between healthy human individuals. Selected positively for CCR7 and CD45RO-negative, naive CD8 cells excluded terminally differentiated effector memory CD45RA+ cells. Repertoires were generated with immunoSEQ multiplex PCR, while TCRdb's copy carries only in-frame clones and drops some. Found here are 760,000 or so clones, about 97% of them singletons; the top ten hold about 0.21%. The sample comprised naive CD8+ T cells sorted from blood. The receptor set was obtained from a man younger than 45 in good health.

V gene TRBV28 combines with J gene TRBJ1-1; TRBD1 might be the D (5 bases). With 5 bases removed from V and 7 bases from J, the gap between germline ends came to 17 bases. The CDR3 loop spans 14 amino acids. The germline CDR1 and CDR2 sequences are MDHEN and SYDVKM. CDR3 DNA sequence: TGTGCCAGCAGTCCAGGGCCCCAAGGTAGTGAAGCTTTCTTT. Protein: CASSPGPQGSEAFF.

The chain combines TRBV7-9 with TRBJ2-5; no firm D call. CDR1 is SEHNR and CDR2 is FQNEAQ in the germline V gene (reference sequence). There are 14 residues in the CDR3. Deletions cut 4 bases from V and 3 bases from J, with 12 bases between. CDR3 region: CASSSWAQEETQYF. The DNA for the CDR3 is TGTGCCAGCAGCTCCTGGGCCCAAGAAGAGACCCAGTACTTC.